Each of the 17 T cell receptor beta chains below was sequenced from the same sample in a study of cytomegalovirus exposure and HLA in healthy donors. Primers: 60 Vbeta forward and 13 Jbeta reverse. TCRdb's copy holds only in-frame clones and misses some; the assay was immunoSEQ multiplex PCR. This sample has 170,000 or so clones, with approximately 85% found just once. The source material was PBMCs. The receptors derive from a girl aged 10 to 17 in good health and CMV-seropositive.

The rearrangement uses TRBV9 and TRBJ2-5; 12 bases match TRBD2. CDR3 length: 15 amino acids. Germline CDR1 SGDLS, CDR2 YYNGEE. With V trimmed by 4 bases and J by 4 bases, 5 bases remained unmatched. The CDR3 sequence is CASSPLAGGPETQYF. The DNA of the CDR3 is TGTGCCAGCAGCCCACTAGCGGGGGGCCCAGAGACCCAGTACTTC.

The chain carries TRBV5-1 and TRBJ1-1, with D maybe TRBD1 (5 bases). Between the trimmed V and J ends, which lost 5 bases and 4 bases, there was a span of 12 bases. The CDR3 loop spans 13 amino acids. Germline V lookup: CDR1 SGHRS, CDR2 YFSETQ. The CDR3 loop is CASSQGVSTEAFF. CDR3 sequence (DNA): TGCGCCAGCAGTCAAGGGGTAAGCACTGAAGCTTTCTTT.

CDR3 residues: CASPWEGRGMLNTEAFF. The CDR3 region has the DNA TGCGCCAGCCCGTGGGAGGGGCGCGGAATGCTGAACACTGAAGCTTTCTTT. The rearrangement uses TRBV23-1 and TRBJ1-1; possibly TRBD1 for D (5 bases). TRBV23-1 falls under the ORF class, with uncertain function. This CDR3 is built from 17 residues. Trimming cost V 8 bases and J 0 bases, with 22 bases left between them.

This chain joins TRBV9 and TRBJ1-2, with D perhaps TRBD1 (6 bases). V shed 4 bases and J shed 4 bases, with 14 bases lying between them. CDR1 is SGDLS and CDR2 is YYNGEE in the germline V gene. This CDR3 region has 14 residues. Here the CDR3 reads CASSLTDSTYGYTF. The CDR3 DNA reads as TGTGCCAGCAGCCTCACGGACAGTACCTATGGCTACACCTTC.

This chain connects TRBV7-2 to TRBJ1-2; D gene ambiguous. V was shortened by 2 bases and J by 7 bases, with 11 bases between the two germline ends. Per the germline V gene, CDR1 is SGHTA and CDR2 is FQGNSA. The CDR3 contains 13 residues. CDR3 DNA sequence: TGTGCCAGCAGCTTAACGGAGGAGCCTGGCTACACCTTC. Protein product: CASSLTEEPGYTF.

The chain carries TRBV19 and TRBJ1-1; D remains unclear. Trimming left V 5 bases short and J 5 bases short, with 12 bases between. Looked up from germline, CDR1 is LNHDA and CDR2 is SQIVND (reference sequence). The CDR3 is 13 amino acids. Here the CDR3 reads CASSHSRVTEAFF. CDR3 DNA sequence: TGTGCCAGTAGTCACAGTCGAGTAACTGAAGCTTTCTTT.

V is TRBV2 and J is TRBJ2-3; 10 nucleotides line up with TRBD2. Germline values: CDR1 SNHLY, CDR2 FYNNEI. This CDR3 region has 16 residues. The J segment lost 1 base and the V segment lost 7 bases, leaving 8 bases of the junction unmatched. CDR3 DNA sequence: TGTGCCAGCAAGGGGGGACTAGCGTTGGGCACAGATACGCAGTATTTT. It encodes CASKGGLALGTDTQYF.

J is TRBJ2-7 and V is TRBV4-1, with 7 bases aligning to TRBD1. The CDR3 is made up of 15 amino acids. Germline values: CDR1 MGHRA, CDR2 YSYEKL. V lost 2 bases to trimming and J lost 0 bases; unmatched junction nucleotides: 4. The chain's CDR3 is CASSQMTGSSYEQYF. The CDR3 nucleotides are TGCGCCAGCAGCCAAATGACAGGGAGCTCCTACGAGCAGTACTTC.

The genes are TRBV5-4 and TRBJ2-7, with 7 bases that match TRBD1. The CDR3 length is 16 residues. J lost 0 bases, V lost 4 bases, and 10 bases had no gene match. Germline lookup yields CDR1 SGHNT and CDR2 YYREEE (reference sequence). CDR3 DNA sequence: TGTGCCAGCAGCATACAGGGGACCCGTATCTCCTACGAGCAGTACTTC. Protein product: CASSIQGTRISYEQYF.

This chain joins TRBV5-1 and TRBJ1-4, with 7 bases lining up with TRBD1. Germline CDR1 SGHRS, CDR2 YFSETQ. The CDR3 length is 14 residues. J gave up 2 bases and V 4 bases, and 2 bases lay outside the gene matches. DNA for the CDR3: TGCGCCAGCAGCCCAGGGGGGACTAATGAAAAACTGTTTTTT. It codes for CASSPGGTNEKLFF. Complete variable domain (other parts from reference TRBV5-1 and TRBJ1-4): KAGVTQTPRYLIKTRGQQVTLSCSPISGHRSVSWYQQTPGQGLQFLFEYFSETQRNKGNFPGRFSGRQFSNSRSEMNVSTLELGDSALYLCASSPGGTNEKLFFGSGTQLSVL.

The chain couples TRBV27 to TRBJ1-1; 10 bases map to TRBD1. V was pared by 1 base and J by 9 bases, with 2 bases of the junction left unmatched. The CDR3 is 13 residues long. CDR1 is MNHEY, CDR2 SMNVEV, per germline (reference sequence). The CDR3, as DNA: TGTGCCAGCAGTTTATGGGGACAGGGGCAAGCTTTCTTT. As protein: CASSLWGQGQAFF.

The chain combines TRBV6-6 with TRBJ1-6, with D tentatively TRBD1 (6 bases). Germline CDR1 MNHNY, CDR2 SVGAGI (reference sequence). This CDR3 is built from 14 residues. Trimming took off 6 bases at V and 6 bases at J, with 12 bases between the two ends. The CDR3 DNA is TGTGCCAGCAGCCCAGGGGTAGCTAATTCACCCCTCCACTTT. It yields the protein CASSPGVANSPLHF.

The V gene is TRBV2, the J gene TRBJ2-1, with a possible D match to TRBD1 (6 bases). The V end lost 6 bases, the J end lost 12 bases, and 24 bases lay between the germline ends. The CDR3 loop spans 15 amino acids. Germline CDR1 and CDR2: SNHLY and FYNNEI. For the CDR3, the DNA is TGTGCCAGCAGGCTGGACAGCCAGCCCCTTGCGGGGCAGTTCTTC. Its protein product is CASRLDSQPLAGQFF.

This clone was seen once. The CDR3 region is CASSLTGVSNTEAFF. The CDR3 region has the DNA TGCGCCAGCAGCTTGACGGGGGTTTCGAACACTGAAGCTTTCTTT. This chain connects TRBV5-1 to TRBJ1-1, with a possible D match to TRBD1 (5 bases). The CDR3 sequence is 15 residues long. Germline values: CDR1 SGHRS, CDR2 YFSETQ. Trimming took 1 base from V and 1 from J, leaving 11 bases between them. Looking up the rest from reference TRBV5-1 and TRBJ1-1 gives the full variable domain: KAGVTQTPRYLIKTRGQQVTLSCSPISGHRSVSWYQQTPGQGLQFLFEYFSETQRNKGNFPGRFSGRQFSNSRSEMNVSTLELGDSALYLCASSLTGVSNTEAFFGQGTRLTVV.

This clone occurred once. The rearrangement links TRBV9 to TRBJ2-1, with 13 nucleotides matching TRBD2. Germline CDR1 and CDR2: SGDLS and YYNGEE. This CDR3 has 18 residues. V trimming: 3 bases; J trimming: 8 bases; junction bases outside the gene matches: 14. CDR3 protein: CASSDLSTSGGAAYEQFF. The CDR3 DNA follows: TGTGCCAGCAGCGATTTATCCACTAGCGGGGGGGCAGCCTATGAGCAGTTCTTC.

This chain uses TRBV5-4 with TRBJ2-1, with D possibly being TRBD1 (6 bases). The ends were cut back, 4 bases at V and 1 base at J, with 15 bases in the middle. Germline-derived CDR1 and CDR2 are SGHNT and YYREEE (reference sequence). There are 16 residues in the CDR3. Written as DNA, the CDR3 is TGTGCCAGCAGCCCATCAGGGGTATTTTCCTACAATGAGCAGTTCTTC. This translates into CASSPSGVFSYNEQFF.

The chain combines TRBV12-5 with TRBJ1-4, with D possibly TRBD1 on 5 matching bases. V was pared by 1 base and J by 6 bases, with 15 bases between. CDR3 length equals 16 residues. Per germline, CDR1 LGHNT and CDR2 FRNRAP. The CDR3 nucleotides read TGTGCTAGTGGTTTGGGGGCCGCAGGGATCTATGAAAAACTGTTTTTT. It specifies CASGLGAAGIYEKLFF.